The T cell receptor (beta chain) under discussion was sequenced for a study of blood T cell repertoires in COVID-19. Turning to the study itself: Acute and convalescent COVID-19 specimens originated in the United States, Italy and Spain.

Per the germline V gene, CDR1 is SNHLY and CDR2 is FYNNEI. The CDR3 spans 15 residues. The V end was cut by 7 bases, the J end by 3 bases, with 15 bases between. Profiling relied on immunoSEQ multiplex PCR, and the TCRdb table lists in-frame clones only, not all of them. Of hundreds of thousands of clones listed, about 89% are singletons. A Seattle source enrolled patients during active infection and followed them longitudinally. This chain uses TRBV2 with TRBJ1-4; tentative D call: TRBD1 (6 bases). The TCR was taken from a woman between 50 and 59 years old with COVID-19, enrolled during active disease. The sequencing input was peripheral blood. DNA for the CDR3: TGTGCCAGCAAGATATCAGGGGTGGCTAATGAAAAACTGTTTTTT. This encodes CASKISGVANEKLFF.